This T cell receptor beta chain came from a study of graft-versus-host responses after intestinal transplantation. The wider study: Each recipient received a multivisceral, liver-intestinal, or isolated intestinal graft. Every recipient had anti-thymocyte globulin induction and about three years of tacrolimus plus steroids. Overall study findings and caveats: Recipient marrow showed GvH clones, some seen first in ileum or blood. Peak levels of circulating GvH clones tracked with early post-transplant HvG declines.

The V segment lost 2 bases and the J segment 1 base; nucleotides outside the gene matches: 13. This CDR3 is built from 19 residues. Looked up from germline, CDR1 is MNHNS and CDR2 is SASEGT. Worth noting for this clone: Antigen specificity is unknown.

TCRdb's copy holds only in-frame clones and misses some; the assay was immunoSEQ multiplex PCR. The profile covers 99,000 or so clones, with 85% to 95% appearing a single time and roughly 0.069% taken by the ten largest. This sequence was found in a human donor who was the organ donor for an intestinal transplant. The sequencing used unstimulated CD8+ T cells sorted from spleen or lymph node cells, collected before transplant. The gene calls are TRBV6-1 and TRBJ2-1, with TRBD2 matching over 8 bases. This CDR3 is CASSELGLAGFHSYNEQFF. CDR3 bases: TGTGCCAGCAGTGAATTGGGGCTAGCGGGTTTCCATTCCTACAATGAGCAGTTCTTC.